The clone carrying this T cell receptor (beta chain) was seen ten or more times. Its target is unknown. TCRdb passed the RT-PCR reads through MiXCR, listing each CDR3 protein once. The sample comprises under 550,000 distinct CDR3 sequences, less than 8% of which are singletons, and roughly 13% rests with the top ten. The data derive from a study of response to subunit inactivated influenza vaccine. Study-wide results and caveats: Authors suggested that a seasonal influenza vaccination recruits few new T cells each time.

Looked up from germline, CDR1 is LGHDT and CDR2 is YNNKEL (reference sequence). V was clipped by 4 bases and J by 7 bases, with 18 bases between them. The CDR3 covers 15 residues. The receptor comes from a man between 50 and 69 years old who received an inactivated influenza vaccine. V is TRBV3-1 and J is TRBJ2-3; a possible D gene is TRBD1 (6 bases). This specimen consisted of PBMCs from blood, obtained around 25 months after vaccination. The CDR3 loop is CASSRRGNSLNTQYF. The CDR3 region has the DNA TGTGCCAGCAGCCGAAGGGGGAACAGCCTCAATACGCAGTATTTT.